The rows below give T cell receptor beta chains drawn from one sample of a study of cytomegalovirus exposure and HLA in healthy donors. The method was immunoSEQ multiplex PCR; TCRdb's version includes in-frame clones alone and lacks a portion of them. The sample consists of fewer than 250,000 clones, 80% to 85% of them appearing once. The sample consisted of PBMCs. The receptor source for this set is a boy aged 2 to 10 in good health and CMV-seronegative. CDR3s include the opening cysteine and the closing phenylalanine or tryptophan. D genes are given only for firm matches.

d_call,j_call,v_call,cdr3_nt,cdr3_aa
NA,TRBJ2-7,TRBV19,TGTGCCAGTAGTATTTCTGGGGAGGCCTACGAGCAGTACTTC,CASSISGEAYEQYF
NA,TRBJ2-3,TRBV7-6,TGTGCCAGCAGCAACCCCCTGGCGGGGGCCAGCACAGATACGCAGTATTTT,CASSNPLAGASTDTQYF
TRBD2,TRBJ2-7,TRBV5-1,TGCGCCAGTGGACTAGCGGGAGTGTACGAGCAGTACTTC,CASGLAGVYEQYF
TRBD1,TRBJ1-5,TRBV4-1,TGCGCCAGCAGCCTAGACAGGGGGACTCAGCCCCAGCATTTT,CASSLDRGTQPQHF
NA,TRBJ1-2,TRBV6-5,TGTGCCAGCAGTCGACAGGCCCTATATGGCTACACCTTC,CASSRQALYGYTF
TRBD1,TRBJ1-2,TRBV11-2,TGTGCCAGCAGCTCTCGGACAGGGTTAGTGCTCTCGGGCTACACCTTC,CASSSRTGLVLSGYTF
NA,TRBJ2-5,TRBV6-1,TGTGCCAGCCTAGCCCCCCGGGCCCAGTACTTC,CASLAPRAQYF
TRBD1,TRBJ1-4,TRBV7-6,TGTGCCAGCAGCTTTTCGGCAGGGGGAGATGAAAAACTGTTTTTT,CASSFSAGGDEKLFF
NA,TRBJ1-5,TRBV7-2,TGTGCCAGCAGCTTACGGAGCAATCAGCCCCAGCATTTT,CASSLRSNQPQHF
NA,TRBJ1-1,TRBV5-1,TGCGCCAGCAGCTTTGGCGGGGAGAACACTGAAGCTTTCTTT,CASSFGGENTEAFF
TRBD2,TRBJ2-7,TRBV2,TGTGCCAGCAGTGTAGGGCTAGCGGGAGGCGAGCAGTACTTC,CASSVGLAGGEQYF